The 10 T cell receptor beta chains below all came from one sample that was sequenced in a study of early T cells in non-severe SARS-CoV-2 infection. Via MiXCR, TCRdb re-called the 5' RACE reads, giving one row per CDR3 protein. In the table there are around 56,000 distinct CDR3 sequences, about 7.6% of which are singletons. The material sequenced was whole blood, taken at baseline. The origin of the receptors is an adult who was a healthcare worker with PCR-confirmed SARS-CoV-2 infection or an uninfected control (not recorded which).

This clonotype was observed at least ten times. This chain connects TRBV7-2 to TRBJ2-3, with D perhaps assigned TRBD1 or TRBD2 (6 bases each). V lost 1 base and J lost 4, with 9 bases in between. Germline V lookup: CDR1 SGHTA, CDR2 FQGNSA. The CDR3 loop spans 14 amino acids. CDR3 sequence: CASSLGGAADTQYF. DNA for the CDR3: TGTGCCAGCAGCTTAGGGGGGGCCGCAGATACGCAGTATTTT.

This clonotype turned up a few times. The V gene is TRBV10-3, the J gene TRBJ2-4; no clear D gene. Per germline, CDR1 ENHRY and CDR2 SYGVKD. Trimming left V 6 bases short and J 0 bases short, with 15 bases between. The CDR3 is 16 residues long. The CDR3 nucleotides are TGTGCCATCAGCCAACAACAAGTACTAGCCAAAAACATTCAGTACTTC. This gives the protein CAISQQQVLAKNIQYF.

This clonotype was observed a handful of times. This chain joins TRBV5-1 and TRBJ2-3; D not certain. CDR3 length: 12 amino acids. CDR1 is SGHRS and CDR2 is YFSETQ in the germline V gene. V gave up 0 bases and J gave up 6 bases, with 5 bases separating them. The CDR3 reads CASSLDFDTQYF. The CDR3 coding sequence is TGCGCCAGCAGCTTGGACTTCGATACGCAGTATTTT. The full variable domain, with the rest looked up from reference TRBV5-1 and TRBJ2-3, is KAGVTQTPRYLIKTRGQQVTLSCSPISGHRSVSWYQQTPGQGLQFLFEYFSETQRNKGNFPGRFSGRQFSNSRSEMNVSTLELGDSALYLCASSLDFDTQYFGPGTRLTVL.

DNA for the CDR3: TGCAGTGCCCTTGGCAGGGGGAGTGGCTACACCTTC. It codes for CSALGRGSGYTF. The rearrangement uses TRBV20-1 and TRBJ1-2; 7 nucleotides agree with TRBD1. The trim removed 6 bases at V and 7 bases at J, leaving 8 bases unmatched. Germline V CDR1 and CDR2: DFQATT, SNEGSKA (reference sequence). This CDR3 contains 12 residues.

This clonotype was seen a few times. The chain employs TRBV7-3 and TRBJ2-1; D not certain. V was shortened by 2 bases and J by 8 bases, with 10 bases between the two germline ends. The CDR3 is 13 residues long. CDR1 is SGHTA and CDR2 is FQGTGA in the germline V gene. This CDR3 reads CASSLGISYEQFF. The CDR3 DNA follows: TGTGCCAGCAGCTTAGGGATTAGTTATGAGCAGTTCTTC. The full variable domain, with the rest looked up from reference TRBV7-3 and TRBJ2-1, is GAGVSQTPSNKVTEKGKYVELRCDPISGHTALYWYRQSLGQGPEFLIYFQGTGAADDSGLPNDRFFAVRPEGSVSTLKIQRTERGDSAVYLCASSLGISYEQFFGPGTRLTVL.

This sequence joins TRBV10-3 and TRBJ2-1; 10 bases match TRBD1. The CDR3 runs to 15 residues. Looked up from germline, CDR1 is ENHRY and CDR2 is SYGVKD. Trimming at V came to 6 bases and at J to 0 bases, leaving 2 bases not matched to a gene. The CDR3 is CAIRRDRGSYNEQFF. CDR3 DNA sequence: TGTGCCATCAGAAGGGACAGGGGCTCCTACAATGAGCAGTTCTTC.

As to this clonotype: Germline is not matched at one junction end, which may reflect a read error. This chain links TRBV12-3 or TRBV12-4 with TRBJ1-1, with D hard to call. This CDR3 comprises 11 residues. The CDR3 loop reads CASSLRDEAFF. The DNA of the CDR3 is TGTGCCAGCAGTTTACGGGATGAAGCCTTCTTT.

This chain links TRBV2 with TRBJ2-3, with unresolved D. V was clipped by 1 base and J by 2 bases, with 4 bases between them. This CDR3 is built from 13 residues. The V gene's germline CDR1 is SNHLY and CDR2 FYNNEI. CDR3 sequence reads: CASSEVTTDTQYF. The DNA for the CDR3 is TGTGCCAGCAGTGAAGTCACCACAGATACGCAGTATTTT.

This clonotype was picked up many times. The genes are TRBV25-1 and TRBJ2-1; D gene unclear. Germline V gives CDR1 MGHDK, CDR2 SYGVNS. The CDR3 sequence is 12 residues long. Trimming pared 4 bases from V and 7 bases from J, leaving 8 bases between. The CDR3 DNA reads TGTGCCAGCAGTGCCGGTTTGAATGAGCAGTTCTTC. Its protein product is CASSAGLNEQFF.

As regards this clonotype: The junction shows a germline mismatch at one end, possibly a read error. The chain has TRBV6-5 and TRBJ2-2; weak D call: TRBD2 (5 bases). CDR1 MNHEY and CDR2 SVGAGI come from the germline V gene. CDR3 size: 16 residues. This chain's CDR3 is CASSFGARVDTGELLF. In nucleotides, the CDR3 is TGTGCCAGCAGTTTTGGTGCGAGGGTCGACACCGGGGAGCTGCTTTTT.